The 16 T cell receptor beta chains reported below all come from one sample, sequenced in a study of T cell responses to AZD1222 COVID-19 vaccine. Some clones are missing from TCRdb's copy, which holds only in-frame ones; the method was immunoSEQ multiplex PCR. The repertoire holds fewer than 200,000 clones, with almost 90% as singletons. Sequencing was performed on peripheral blood, taken 28 days after the second AZD1222 dose. The receptors were sampled from an adult who received the AZD1222 COVID-19 vaccine.

As regards this clone: This specimen includes other DNA sequences encoding the same CDR3. V is TRBV5-1 and J is TRBJ1-2, with D uncertain. V lost 0 bases to trimming and J lost 4 bases, with 7 bases between them. The CDR3 contains 13 residues. Germline CDR1 and CDR2: SGHRS and YFSETQ. The CDR3 reads CASSLGRLYGYTF. The CDR3 nucleotides are TGCGCCAGCAGCTTGGGGCGGCTCTATGGCTACACCTTC.

V is TRBV14 and J is TRBJ2-7; the D gene is possibly TRBD1 (6 bases). V lost 4 bases, J lost 2 bases, and 15 bases lay in between. Per the germline V gene, CDR1 is SGHDN and CDR2 is FVKESK. The CDR3 runs to 15 residues. CDR3 sequence: CASSLALGHPYEQYF. For the CDR3, the DNA is TGTGCCAGCAGCCTTGCCCTGGGACACCCCTACGAGCAGTACTTC.

The gene calls are TRBV7-8 and TRBJ2-5, with TRBD1 matching over 7 bases. CDR1 is SGHVS, CDR2 FQNEAQ, per germline. Trimming at V came to 3 bases and at J to 6 bases, leaving 10 bases not matched to a gene. This CDR3 is 15 amino acids long. This chain's CDR3 is CASSFQNTGVQTQYF. CDR3 DNA sequence: TGTGCCAGCAGCTTCCAAAACACAGGGGTGCAGACCCAGTACTTC.

The rearrangement uses TRBV25-1 and TRBJ1-2, with TRBD1 identical over 7 bases. The CDR3 is 14 amino acids. The trim removed 2 bases at V and 5 bases at J, leaving 5 bases unmatched. The germline V gene encodes CDR1 MGHDK and CDR2 SYGVNS. CDR3 nucleotide sequence: TGTGCCAGCAGTGAAAGGGGGACAGATTATGGCTACACCTTC. Encoded protein: CASSERGTDYGYTF.

V is TRBV19 and J is TRBJ1-1; D gene uncertain. Germline V lookup: CDR1 LNHDA, CDR2 SQIVND (reference sequence). The V end lost 6 bases, the J end lost 1 base, and 6 bases lay between the germline ends. The CDR3 spans 12 residues. The CDR3, as DNA: TGTGCCAGTAGAGAGAGGAACACTGAAGCTTTCTTT. Amino acids: CASRERNTEAFF.

V usage is TRBV21-1 and J usage is TRBJ2-1; the table assigns TRBD1, which was not confirmed against the DNA. TRBV21-1 is a known pseudogene. CDR3 length: 16 residues. The CDR3 here is CASSKGGQGDYNEQFF. CDR3 sequence (DNA): TGTGCCAGCAGCAAAGGGGGACAGGGAGACTACAATGAGCAGTTCTTC.

The chain joins TRBV7-2 to TRBJ2-2; D is unresolved. The CDR3 loop spans 15 amino acids. Germline V gene data show CDR1 as SGHTA and CDR2 as FQGNSA. Trimming pared 3 bases from V and 0 bases from J, leaving 8 bases between. CDR3 region: CASSFWEANTGELFF. The CDR3 DNA follows: TGTGCCAGCAGCTTCTGGGAAGCGAACACCGGGGAGCTGTTTTTT.

This rearrangement joins TRBV7-2 to TRBJ2-1, with D uncertain. V was pared by 4 bases and J by 5 bases, with 15 bases between. This CDR3 contains 15 residues. Germline V CDR1 and CDR2: SGHTA, FQGNSA. DNA of the CDR3: TGTGCCAGCAGCTCCAAAATAGTTACAGACAATGAGCAGTTCTTC. It yields the protein CASSSKIVTDNEQFF.

This clone was counted between two and nine times. The gene calls are TRBV28 and TRBJ2-1; 10 nucleotides agree with TRBD1. V was clipped by 7 bases and J by 4 bases; unmatched bases: 4. The CDR3 sequence is 14 residues long. The V gene's germline CDR1 is MDHEN and CDR2 SYDVKM. The CDR3, as DNA: TGTGCCAGCACGCGGACAGGGGGATACAATGAGCAGTTCTTC. Translation: CASTRTGGYNEQFF.

The chain links TRBV2 to TRBJ2-5; D not resolved. Trimming left V 6 bases short and J 4 bases short, with 9 bases between. The CDR3 is 12 amino acids. Per germline, CDR1 SNHLY and CDR2 FYNNEI. The CDR3: CASRPQGETQYF. The DNA for the CDR3 is TGTGCCAGCAGGCCCCAAGGAGAGACCCAGTACTTC.

The V call is TRBV7-8, the J call TRBJ1-2; D is ambiguous. V lost 7 bases and J 8 bases, leaving 17 bases between the germline ends. Germline V gives CDR1 SGHVS, CDR2 FQNEAQ. This CDR3 has 13 amino acids. This CDR3 reads CASTRGPGFGYTF. Here the CDR3 DNA reads TGTGCCAGCACTCGCGGACCGGGATTCGGCTACACCTTC. Filled out from reference TRBV7-8 and TRBJ1-2, the complete variable domain reads GAGVSQSPRYKVAKRGQDVALRCDPISGHVSLFWYQQALGQGPEFLTYFQNEAQLDKSGLPSDRFFAERPEGSVSTLKIQRTQQEDSAVYLCASTRGPGFGYTFGSGTRLTVV.

The table lists this clone with a few counts. The chain employs TRBV6-1 and TRBJ2-2; perhaps D is TRBD1 or TRBD2 (5 bases each). The CDR3 extends over 19 amino acids. Looked up from germline, CDR1 is MNHNS and CDR2 is SASEGT. V was shortened by 3 bases and J by 3 bases, with 23 bases between the two germline ends. The chain's CDR3 is CASSDFWVRGVFDTGELFF. The DNA for the CDR3 is TGTGCCAGCAGTGATTTTTGGGTCCGAGGGGTATTCGACACCGGGGAGCTGTTTTTT.

CDR3 loop: CASSLDGWVAFF. The CDR3 nucleotides read TGTGCCAGCAGCTTAGACGGGTGGGTAGCGTTCTTC. This rearrangement joins TRBV11-2 to TRBJ2-1; D is ambiguous. V was pared by 0 bases and J by 15 bases, with 12 bases between. The V gene's germline CDR1 is SGHAT and CDR2 FQNNGV. This CDR3 spans 12 amino acids.

The chain employs TRBV7-9 and TRBJ1-2; no definite D call. Per the germline V gene, CDR1 is SEHNR and CDR2 is FQNEAQ (reference sequence). This CDR3 spans 16 amino acids. V was pared by 5 bases and J by 3 bases, with 19 bases between. CDR3 in DNA: TGTGCCAGCAGCGCTACTTCTTCAGGCGTGGACTATGGCTACACCTTC. This gives the protein CASSATSSGVDYGYTF.

The J gene is TRBJ1-1, the V gene TRBV12-3 or TRBV12-4; D is uncertain. V was pared by 11 bases and J by 5 bases, with 15 bases between. The CDR3 spans 12 residues. The CDR3, as DNA: TGTGCCGTTAGGGAGGGATGGACTGAAGCTTTCTTT. Translating gives CAVREGWTEAFF.

The chain employs TRBV3-1 (or the pseudogene TRBV3-2) and TRBJ1-1; a possible D gene is TRBD1 (6 bases). V shed 6 bases and J shed 1 base, with 12 bases lying between them. In germline, CDR1 is LGHDT, CDR2 YNNKEL (reference sequence). The CDR3 is made up of 14 amino acids. The CDR3 loop is CASRLLTGNTEAFF. The CDR3 bases are TGTGCCAGCAGGCTTTTGACAGGGAACACTGAAGCTTTCTTT.